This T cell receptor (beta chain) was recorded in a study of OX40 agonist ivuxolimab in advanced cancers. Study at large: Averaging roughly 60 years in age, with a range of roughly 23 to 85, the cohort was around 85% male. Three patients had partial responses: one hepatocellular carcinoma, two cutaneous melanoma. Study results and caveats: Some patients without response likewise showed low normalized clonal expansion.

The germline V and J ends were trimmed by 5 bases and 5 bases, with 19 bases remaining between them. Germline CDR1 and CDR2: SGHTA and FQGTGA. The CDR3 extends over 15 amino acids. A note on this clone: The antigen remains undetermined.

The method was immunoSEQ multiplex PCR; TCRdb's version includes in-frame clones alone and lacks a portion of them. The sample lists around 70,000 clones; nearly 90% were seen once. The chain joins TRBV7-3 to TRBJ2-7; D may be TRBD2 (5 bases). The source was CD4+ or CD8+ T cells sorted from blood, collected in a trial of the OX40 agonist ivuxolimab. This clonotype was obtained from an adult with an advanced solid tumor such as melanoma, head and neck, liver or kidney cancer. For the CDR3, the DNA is TGTGCCAGCAGCCCTGCTTCAACTAGTCTCAACGAGCAGTACTTC. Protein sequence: CASSPASTSLNEQYF.